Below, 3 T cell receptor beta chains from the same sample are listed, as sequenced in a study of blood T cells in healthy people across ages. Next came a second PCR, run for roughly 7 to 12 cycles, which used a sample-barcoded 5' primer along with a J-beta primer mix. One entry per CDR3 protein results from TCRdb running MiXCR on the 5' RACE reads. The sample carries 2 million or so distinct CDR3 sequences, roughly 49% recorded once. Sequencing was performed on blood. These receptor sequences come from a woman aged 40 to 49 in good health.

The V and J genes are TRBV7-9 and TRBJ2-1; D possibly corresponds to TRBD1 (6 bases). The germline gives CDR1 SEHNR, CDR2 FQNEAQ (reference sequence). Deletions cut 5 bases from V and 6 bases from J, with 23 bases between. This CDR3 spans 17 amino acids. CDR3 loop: CASSHPIRGMTGNEQFF. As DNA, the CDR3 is TGTGCCAGCAGCCATCCCATCAGGGGTATGACGGGCAATGAGCAGTTCTTC.

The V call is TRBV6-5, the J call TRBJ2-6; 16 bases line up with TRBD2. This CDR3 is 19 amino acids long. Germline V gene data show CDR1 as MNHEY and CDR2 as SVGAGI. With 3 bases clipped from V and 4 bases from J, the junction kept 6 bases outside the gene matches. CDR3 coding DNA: TGTGCCAGCAGTTATGGGACTAGCGGGGGGGCGAAAGGGGCCAACGTCCTGACTTTC. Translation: CASSYGTSGGAKGANVLTF.

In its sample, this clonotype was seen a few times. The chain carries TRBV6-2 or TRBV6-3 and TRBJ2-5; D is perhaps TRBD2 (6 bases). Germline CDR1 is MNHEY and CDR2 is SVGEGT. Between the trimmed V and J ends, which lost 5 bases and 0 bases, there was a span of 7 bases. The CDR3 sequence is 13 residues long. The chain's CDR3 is CASSGTYQETQYF. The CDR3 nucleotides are TGTGCCAGCAGTGGGACTTACCAAGAGACCCAGTACTTC.